These 26 T cell receptor beta chains were all obtained from the same sample, sequenced in a study of blood T cell repertoires in COVID-19. Only in-frame clones appear in the TCRdb table, and some are missing; sequencing was by immunoSEQ multiplex PCR. The table has about 200,000 clones, approximately 91% seen once; the top ten hold roughly a sixth. The sequenced material came from peripheral blood. The origin of the receptors is a man aged 45-65 years with COVID-19, enrolled during active disease.

The genes are TRBV7-2 and TRBJ2-2; D is possibly TRBD2 (5 bases). This CDR3 is 15 amino acids long. Germline-derived CDR1 and CDR2 are SGHTA and FQGNSA. The ends were cut back, 5 bases at V and 0 bases at J, with 10 bases in the middle. The CDR3 reads CASSQTIPNTGELFF. The CDR3 DNA reads as TGTGCCAGCAGCCAGACTATACCGAACACCGGGGAGCTGTTTTTT.

The chain joins TRBV27 to TRBJ1-1; TRBD1 aligns across 12 bases. V shed 0 bases, J shed 5 bases, and the junction held 10 bases outside the gene matches. The germline V gene has CDR1 MNHEY and CDR2 SMNVEV (reference sequence). The CDR3 consists of 18 residues. CDR3 sequence: CASSLSFGTGGRKTEAFF. The CDR3 region has the DNA TGTGCCAGCAGTTTATCCTTTGGGACAGGGGGCAGGAAAACTGAAGCTTTCTTT.

The V and J genes are TRBV27 and TRBJ2-7; TRBD2 might be the D (7 bases). The germline V and J ends were trimmed by 2 bases and 3 bases, with 11 bases remaining between them. Germline V gene data show CDR1 as MNHEY and CDR2 as SMNVEV (reference sequence). The CDR3 consists of 14 residues. The CDR3: CASSLIGGLYEQYF. CDR3 sequence (DNA): TGTGCCAGCAGTTTAATCGGGGGGCTCTACGAGCAGTACTTC.

This clone was seen a single time. The chain employs TRBV3-1 (or the pseudogene TRBV3-2) and TRBJ2-4; D gene uncertain. This CDR3 has 14 amino acids. V gave up 1 base and J gave up 0 bases, with 4 bases separating them. In germline, CDR1 is LGHDT, CDR2 YNNKEL (reference sequence). This CDR3 reads CASSQAGAKNIQYF. The DNA of the CDR3 is TGTGCCAGCAGCCAAGCAGGAGCCAAAAACATTCAGTACTTC.

The chain uses TRBV6-5 and TRBJ2-7, with TRBD1 identical over 10 bases. CDR1 is MNHEY and CDR2 is SVGAGI in the germline V gene. The CDR3 covers 16 residues. Trimming took 3 bases from V and 3 from J; bases not matched to a gene: 8. The DNA of the CDR3 is TGTGCCAGCAGTTATGGGCCGGGACAGGGGAACTACGAGCAGTACTTC. Translating it yields CASSYGPGQGNYEQYF.

This chain links TRBV30 with TRBJ2-2; TRBD2 might be the D (5 bases). The germline gives CDR1 GTSNPN, CDR2 SVGIG (reference sequence). Trimming removed 4 bases at V and 1 base at J, with 10 bases between. The CDR3 sequence is 14 residues long. CDR3 DNA sequence: TGTGCCTGGATGGGCGCGGGGAACACCGGGGAGCTGTTTTTT. Its protein is CAWMGAGNTGELFF.

The genes are TRBV5-1 and TRBJ1-1; D is possibly TRBD1 (5 bases). From germline, CDR1 is SGHRS and CDR2 YFSETQ. The germline V and J ends were trimmed by 0 bases and 6 bases, with 9 bases remaining between them. The CDR3 is made up of 13 amino acids. The DNA for the CDR3 is TGCGCCAGCAGCTTGGCGACAGACTCTGAAGCTTTCTTT. This codes for CASSLATDSEAFF. The full variable domain, with the rest looked up from reference TRBV5-1 and TRBJ1-1, is KAGVTQTPRYLIKTRGQQVTLSCSPISGHRSVSWYQQTPGQGLQFLFEYFSETQRNKGNFPGRFSGRQFSNSRSEMNVSTLELGDSALYLCASSLATDSEAFFGQGTRLTVV.

V and J are TRBV7-3 and TRBJ2-2; D remains ambiguous. The V end lost 5 bases, the J end lost 3 bases, and 4 bases lay between the germline ends. Germline CDR1 SGHTA, CDR2 FQGTGA. The CDR3 is made up of 12 amino acids. This CDR3 is CASSPDTGELFF. CDR3 sequence (DNA): TGTGCCAGCAGCCCAGACACCGGGGAGCTGTTTTTT.

The V call is TRBV2, the J call TRBJ1-3; D uncertain. Germline assignment: CDR1 SNHLY and CDR2 FYNNEI. The length of the CDR3 is 14 residues. V shed 6 bases and J shed 0 bases, with 9 bases lying between them. The CDR3 sequence is CASRRSVSGNTIYF. As DNA, the CDR3 is TGTGCCAGCAGGAGGTCCGTCTCTGGAAACACCATATATTTT.

This clone was recorded only once. This CDR3 reads CASSPRRSSPTYEQYF. In DNA form, the CDR3 reads TGTGCCAGCAGCCCCCGAAGGTCTAGCCCGACCTACGAGCAGTACTTC. The genes are TRBV9 and TRBJ2-7; possibly TRBD2 for D (5 bases). CDR3 size: 16 residues. Germline V gene lookup returns CDR1 SGDLS and CDR2 YYNGEE. V lost 4 bases and J 2 bases, leaving 19 bases between the germline ends. Combining the CDR3 with reference TRBV9 and TRBJ2-7 gives the whole variable domain DSGVTQTPKHLITATGQRVTLRCSPRSGDLSVYWYQQSLDQGLQFLIQYYNGEERAKGNILERFSAQQFPDLHSELNLSSLELGDSALYFCASSPRRSSPTYEQYFGPGTRLTVT.

This chain links TRBV12-5 with TRBJ1-5; no clear D. This CDR3 spans 15 amino acids. CDR1 and CDR2 (germline): LGHNT, FRNRAP. V was clipped by 0 bases and J by 2 bases, with 8 bases between them. DNA for the CDR3: TGTGCTAGTGGTTTGGTACCCTCAGGCAATCAGCCCCAGCATTTT. This translates into CASGLVPSGNQPQHF.

J is TRBJ1-5 and V is TRBV18; no clear D. Trimming pared 5 bases from V and 0 bases from J, leaving 17 bases between. The V gene's germline CDR1 is KGHSH and CDR2 LQKENI. CDR3 length: 17 amino acids. The chain's CDR3 is CASSASPGTYSNQPQHF. For the CDR3, the DNA is TGTGCCAGCTCAGCATCCCCGGGAACATATAGCAATCAGCCCCAGCATTTT.

The chain has TRBV7-3 and TRBJ2-1; the match to TRBD2 covers 8 bases. CDR3 length: 15 residues. The V segment lost 3 bases and the J segment 6 bases; nucleotides outside the gene matches: 7. CDR1 and CDR2 from the germline V gene are SGHTA and FQGTGA. DNA for the CDR3: TGTGCCAGCAGCTTCCGACTAGCGACGAGCAATGAGCAGTTCTTC. This codes for CASSFRLATSNEQFF.

This rearrangement joins TRBV29-1 to TRBJ2-3; D is possibly TRBD2 (5 bases). Germline V gene data show CDR1 as SQVTM and CDR2 as ANQGSEA. The CDR3 is 12 residues long. V was cut by 6 bases and J by 6 bases, with 13 bases left in between. CDR3 bases: TGCAGCGTCAAGGAGCGGTGGGATACGCAGTATTTT. As protein: CSVKERWDTQYF.

The rearrangement uses TRBV28 and TRBJ1-2; 7 nucleotides line up with TRBD1. Trimming removed 8 bases from V and 7 bases from J; junction bases left unmatched: 10. The CDR3 runs to 13 residues. Germline values: CDR1 MDHEN, CDR2 SYDVKM. Written as DNA, the CDR3 is TGTGCCAGCTCCCGTACAGGGGATGGTGGCTACACCTTC. Amino acid sequence: CASSRTGDGGYTF.

J is TRBJ1-6 and V is TRBV21-1. TRBV21-1 is a recognized pseudogene. This CDR3 region has 17 residues. CDR3 DNA sequence: TGTGCCAGCAGCCCGAATGGCGGGGGACCGGCAAATTCACCCCTCCACTTT. Protein: CASSPNGGGPANSPLHF.

The chain is built from TRBV19 and TRBJ1-4, with a tentative D call TRBD1 (5 bases). Trimming cost V 3 bases and J 2 bases, with 10 bases left between them. CDR3 size: 15 residues. In germline, CDR1 is LNHDA, CDR2 SQIVND (reference sequence). The CDR3 loop is CASSIEEGTNEKLFF. The DNA for the CDR3 is TGTGCCAGTAGTATCGAGGAGGGGACTAATGAAAAACTGTTTTTT.

V gene TRBV21-1 combines with J gene TRBJ2-7; no DNA check was done on the table's D call, TRBD1. TRBV21-1 is termed a pseudogene. The CDR3 has 15 residues. The CDR3 spells CASSKCRDRAYEQYF. The CDR3, as DNA: TGTGCCAGCAGCAAATGTAGGGACAGGGCCTACGAGCAGTACTTC.

The chain employs TRBV18 and TRBJ1-4; D call uncertain. The CDR3 runs 14 residues. With 3 bases removed from V and 0 bases from J, the gap between germline ends came to 5 bases. Germline V gene lookup returns CDR1 KGHSH and CDR2 LQKENI. As DNA, the CDR3 is TGTGCCAGCTCACCTACAGCAACTAATGAAAAACTGTTTTTT. Protein sequence: CASSPTATNEKLFF.

This clone has a handful of counts. The rearrangement joins TRBV4-2 to TRBJ1-2, with TRBD1 matching 8 bases. The CDR3 consists of 16 residues. Germline CDR1 and CDR2: LGHNA and YNFKEQ. The junction had 9 bases not matched to a gene; V was cut back by 0 bases and J by 6 bases. The CDR3 DNA is TGTGCCAGCAGCCAAGACATCCAGGGGGCGCGGAATGGCTACACCTTC. The encoded protein is CASSQDIQGARNGYTF.

This rearrangement joins TRBV5-4 to TRBJ2-3; TRBD2 matches 14 bases. Germline assignment: CDR1 SGHNT and CDR2 YYREEE (reference sequence). There are 19 residues in the CDR3. V lost 1 base and J lost 2; bases outside the gene matches: 9. In nucleotides, the CDR3 is TGTGCCAGCAGCTTGCAGGGACTAGCGGGGGCGGGGGCCACAGATACGCAGTATTTT. Translated: CASSLQGLAGAGATDTQYF.

V is TRBV12-5 and J is TRBJ2-1; weak D call: TRBD2 (5 bases). This CDR3 has 13 residues. Deletions cut 6 bases from V and 7 bases from J, with 13 bases between. The germline V gene has CDR1 LGHNT and CDR2 FRNRAP. The CDR3 DNA reads TGTGCTAGTGGCGGGATAGCTAGGAATGAGCAGTTCTTC. Amino acid sequence: CASGGIARNEQFF.

The chain links TRBV19 to TRBJ2-7; 8 nucleotides line up with TRBD1. V lost 3 bases, J lost 3 bases, and 7 bases stayed unmatched. This CDR3 has 15 residues. Germline CDR1 reads LNHDA; CDR2 reads SQIVND (reference sequence). The CDR3 here is CASSIGQGKIYEQYF. In nucleotides, the CDR3 is TGTGCCAGTAGTATTGGACAGGGCAAGATCTACGAGCAGTACTTC.

This chain uses TRBV2 with TRBJ1-3, with 7 nucleotides matching TRBD1. Losses at the gene ends were 6 bases for V and 4 bases for J; bases not matched to a gene: 9. In germline, CDR1 is SNHLY, CDR2 FYNNEI. CDR3 length: 15 amino acids. CDR3 sequence (DNA): TGTGCCAGCAGGGGTGACAGGGCACCCGGAAACACCATATATTTT. It specifies CASRGDRAPGNTIYF.

This clone came up once. This chain joins TRBV20-1 and TRBJ1-6, with D perhaps TRBD1 (6 bases). This CDR3 is 11 amino acids long. Germline CDR1 reads DFQATT; CDR2 reads SNEGSKA (reference sequence). V lost 7 bases and J 12 bases, leaving 13 bases between the germline ends. CDR3 amino acids: CSVTQGLPLHF. Here the CDR3 DNA reads TGCAGTGTAACACAGGGTTTACCCCTCCACTTT.

The chain employs TRBV12-5 and TRBJ2-1; 8 positions agree with TRBD1. The V gene end was trimmed by 2 bases and the J gene end by 2 bases; junction bases not matched to a gene: 8. The CDR3 loop spans 17 amino acids. In germline, CDR1 is LGHNT, CDR2 FRNRAP. The CDR3 spells CASGLTLDRVAYNEQFF. The CDR3 nucleotides read TGTGCTAGTGGTTTGACCCTGGACAGGGTGGCCTACAATGAGCAGTTCTTC.